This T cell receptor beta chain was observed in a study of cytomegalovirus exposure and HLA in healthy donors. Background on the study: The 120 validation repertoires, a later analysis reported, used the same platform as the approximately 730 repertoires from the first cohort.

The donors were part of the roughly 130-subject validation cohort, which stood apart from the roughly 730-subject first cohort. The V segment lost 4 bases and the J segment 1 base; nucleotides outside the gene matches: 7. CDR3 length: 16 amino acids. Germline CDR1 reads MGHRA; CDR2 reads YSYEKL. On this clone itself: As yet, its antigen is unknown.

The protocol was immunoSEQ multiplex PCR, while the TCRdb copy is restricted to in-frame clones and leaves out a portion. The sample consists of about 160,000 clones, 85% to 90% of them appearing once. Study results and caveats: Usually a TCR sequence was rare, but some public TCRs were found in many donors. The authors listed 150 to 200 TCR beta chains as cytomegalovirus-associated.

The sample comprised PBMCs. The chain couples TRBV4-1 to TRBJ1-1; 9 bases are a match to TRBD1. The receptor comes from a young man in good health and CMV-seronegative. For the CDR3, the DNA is TGCGCCAGCAGCCTGAACTTGGGACAGGGGAACACTGAAGCTTTCTTT. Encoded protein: CASSLNLGQGNTEAFF.